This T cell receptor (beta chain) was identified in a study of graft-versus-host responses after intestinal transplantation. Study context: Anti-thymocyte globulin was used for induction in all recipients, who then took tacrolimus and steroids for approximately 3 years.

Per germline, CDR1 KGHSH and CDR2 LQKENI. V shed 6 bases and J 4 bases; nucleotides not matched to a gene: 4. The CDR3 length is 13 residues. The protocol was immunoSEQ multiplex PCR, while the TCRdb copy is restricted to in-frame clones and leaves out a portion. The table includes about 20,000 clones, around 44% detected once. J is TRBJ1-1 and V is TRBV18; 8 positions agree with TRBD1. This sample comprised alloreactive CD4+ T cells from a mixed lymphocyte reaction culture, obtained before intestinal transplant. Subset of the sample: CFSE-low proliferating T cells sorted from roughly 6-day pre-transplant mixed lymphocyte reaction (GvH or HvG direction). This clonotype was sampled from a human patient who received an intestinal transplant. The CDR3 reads CASSMDRVTEAFF. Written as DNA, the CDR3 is TGTGCCAGCTCCATGGACAGGGTCACTGAAGCTTTCTTT.